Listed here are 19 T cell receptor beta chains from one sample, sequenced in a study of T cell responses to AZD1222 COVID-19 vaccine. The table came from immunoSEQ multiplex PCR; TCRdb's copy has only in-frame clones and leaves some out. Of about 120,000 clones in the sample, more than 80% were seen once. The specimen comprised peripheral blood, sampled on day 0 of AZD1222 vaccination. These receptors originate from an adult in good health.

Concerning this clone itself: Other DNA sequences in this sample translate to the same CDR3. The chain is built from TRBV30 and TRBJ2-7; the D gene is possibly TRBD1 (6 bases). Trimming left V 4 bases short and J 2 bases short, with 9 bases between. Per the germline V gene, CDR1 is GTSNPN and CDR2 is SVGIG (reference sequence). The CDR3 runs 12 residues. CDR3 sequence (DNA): TGTGCCTGGAAGCAGGGGACCTACGAGCAGTACTTC. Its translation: CAWKQGTYEQYF.

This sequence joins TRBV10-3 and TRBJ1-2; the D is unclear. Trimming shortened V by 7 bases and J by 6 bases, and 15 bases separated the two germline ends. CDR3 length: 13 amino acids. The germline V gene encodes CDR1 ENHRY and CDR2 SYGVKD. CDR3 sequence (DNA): TGTGCCATCAATTCAGGTACGAAGGATGGCTACACCTTC. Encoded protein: CAINSGTKDGYTF.

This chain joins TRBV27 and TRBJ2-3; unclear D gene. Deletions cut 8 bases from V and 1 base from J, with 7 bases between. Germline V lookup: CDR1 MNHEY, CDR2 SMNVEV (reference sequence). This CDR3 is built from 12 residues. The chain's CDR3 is CASGTGTDTQYF. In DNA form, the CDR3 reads TGTGCCAGCGGAACAGGCACAGATACGCAGTATTTT.

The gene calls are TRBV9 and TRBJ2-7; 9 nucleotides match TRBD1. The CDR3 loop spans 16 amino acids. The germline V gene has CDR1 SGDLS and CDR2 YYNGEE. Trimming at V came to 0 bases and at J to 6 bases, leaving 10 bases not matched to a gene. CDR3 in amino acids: CASSVGPGQGSIEQYF. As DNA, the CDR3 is TGTGCCAGCAGCGTAGGTCCGGGACAGGGATCTATCGAGCAGTACTTC. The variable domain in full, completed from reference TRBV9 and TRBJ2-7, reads DSGVTQTPKHLITATGQRVTLRCSPRSGDLSVYWYQQSLDQGLQFLIQYYNGEERAKGNILERFSAQQFPDLHSELNLSSLELGDSALYFCASSVGPGQGSIEQYFGPGTRLTVT.

CDR3 nucleotide sequence: TGTGCCAGTAGTACCTTAGGTAACTACGAGCAGTACTTC. This codes for CASSTLGNYEQYF. The chain couples TRBV19 to TRBJ2-7; D is unresolved. V gave up 4 bases and J gave up 3 bases, with 10 bases separating them. CDR1 and CDR2 (germline): LNHDA, SQIVND (reference sequence). This CDR3 has 13 residues. Filled out from reference TRBV19 and TRBJ2-7, the complete variable domain reads DGGITQSPKYLFRKEGQNVTLSCEQNLNHDAMYWYRQDPGQGLRLIYYSQIVNDFQKGDIAEGYSVSREKKESFPLTVTSAQKNPTAFYLCASSTLGNYEQYFGPGTRLTVT.

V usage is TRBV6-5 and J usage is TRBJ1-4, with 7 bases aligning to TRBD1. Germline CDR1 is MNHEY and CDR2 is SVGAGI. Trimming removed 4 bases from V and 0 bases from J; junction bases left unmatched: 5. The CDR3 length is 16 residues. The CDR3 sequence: CASSLQGSATNEKLFF. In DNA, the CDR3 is TGTGCCAGCAGTTTACAGGGGTCTGCAACTAATGAAAAACTGTTTTTT.

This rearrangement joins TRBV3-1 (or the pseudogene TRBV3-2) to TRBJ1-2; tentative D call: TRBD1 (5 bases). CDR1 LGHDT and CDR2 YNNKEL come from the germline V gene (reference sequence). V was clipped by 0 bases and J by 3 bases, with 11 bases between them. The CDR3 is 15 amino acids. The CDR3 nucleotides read TGTGCCAGCAGCCAAGATCTGCCCAGGGACTATGGCTACACCTTC. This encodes CASSQDLPRDYGYTF.

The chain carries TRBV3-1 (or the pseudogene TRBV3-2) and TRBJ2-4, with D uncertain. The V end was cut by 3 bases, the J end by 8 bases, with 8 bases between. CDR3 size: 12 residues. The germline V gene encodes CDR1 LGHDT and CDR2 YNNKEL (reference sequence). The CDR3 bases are TGTGCCAGCAGCCACCAAGAGGACATTCAGTACTTC. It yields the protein CASSHQEDIQYF.

The CDR3 sequence: CASSQGQDREQYF. In DNA, the CDR3 is TGTGCCAGCAGCCAAGGACAAGATCGGGAGCAGTACTTC. The chain recombines TRBV14 with TRBJ2-7; D is unclear. Trimming left V 1 base short and J 7 bases short, with 11 bases between. This CDR3 spans 13 amino acids. The germline CDR1 and CDR2 sequences are SGHDN and FVKESK.

The CDR3 protein is CASSQAGASGYTF. CDR3 coding DNA: TGTGCCAGCAGCCAAGCGGGGGCCAGTGGCTACACCTTC. J is TRBJ1-2 and V is TRBV4-2; D might be TRBD1 (6 bases). The V gene's germline CDR1 is LGHNA and CDR2 YNFKEQ. Between the trimmed V and J ends, which lost 1 base and 7 bases, there was a span of 10 bases. This CDR3 spans 13 amino acids.

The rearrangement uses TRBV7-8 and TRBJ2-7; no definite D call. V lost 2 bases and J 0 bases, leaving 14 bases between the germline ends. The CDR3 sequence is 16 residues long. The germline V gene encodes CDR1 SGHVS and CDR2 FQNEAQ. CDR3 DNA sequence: TGTGCCAGCAGCTTATGGCCAGGCCCCTTCTCCTACGAGCAGTACTTC. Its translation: CASSLWPGPFSYEQYF.

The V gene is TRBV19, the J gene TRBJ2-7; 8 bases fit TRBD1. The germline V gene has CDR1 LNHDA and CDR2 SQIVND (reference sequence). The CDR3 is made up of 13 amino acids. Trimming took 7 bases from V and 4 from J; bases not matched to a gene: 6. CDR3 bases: TGTGCCAGTAATCCGACAGGGGCATACGAGCAGTACTTC. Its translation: CASNPTGAYEQYF.

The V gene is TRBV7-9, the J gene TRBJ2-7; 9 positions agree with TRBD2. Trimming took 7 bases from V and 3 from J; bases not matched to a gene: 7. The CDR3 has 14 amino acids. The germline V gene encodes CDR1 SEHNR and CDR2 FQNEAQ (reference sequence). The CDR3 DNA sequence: TGTGCCAGCAATAGCGGGAGCGGCTTCTACGAGCAGTACTTC. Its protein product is CASNSGSGFYEQYF.

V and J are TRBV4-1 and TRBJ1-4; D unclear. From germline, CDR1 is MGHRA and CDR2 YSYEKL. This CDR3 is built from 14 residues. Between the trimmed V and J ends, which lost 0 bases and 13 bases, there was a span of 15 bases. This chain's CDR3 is CASSQDSGALGLFF. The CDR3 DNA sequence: TGCGCCAGCAGCCAAGATTCGGGCGCTCTTGGACTGTTTTTT.

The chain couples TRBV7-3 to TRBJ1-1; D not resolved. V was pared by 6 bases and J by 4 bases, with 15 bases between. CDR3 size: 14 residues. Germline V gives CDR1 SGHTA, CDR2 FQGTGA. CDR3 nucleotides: TGTGCCAGCAGTCGCTTGGGAGGGAGCACTGAAGCTTTCTTT. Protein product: CASSRLGGSTEAFF. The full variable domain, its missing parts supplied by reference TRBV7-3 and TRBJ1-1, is GAGVSQTPSNKVTEKGKYVELRCDPISGHTALYWYRQSLGQGPEFLIYFQGTGAADDSGLPNDRFFAVRPEGSVSTLKIQRTERGDSAVYLCASSRLGGSTEAFFGQGTRLTVV.

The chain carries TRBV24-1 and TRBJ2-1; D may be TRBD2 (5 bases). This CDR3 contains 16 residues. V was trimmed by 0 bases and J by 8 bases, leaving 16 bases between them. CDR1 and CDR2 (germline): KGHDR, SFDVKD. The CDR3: CATSDLAGINIHEQFF. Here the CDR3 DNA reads TGTGCCACCAGTGATTTGGCCGGGATTAATATCCATGAGCAGTTCTTC.

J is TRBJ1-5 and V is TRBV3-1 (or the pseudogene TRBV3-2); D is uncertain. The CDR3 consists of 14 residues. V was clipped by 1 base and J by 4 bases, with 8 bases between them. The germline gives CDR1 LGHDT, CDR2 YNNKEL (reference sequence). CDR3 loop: CASSQGNQNQPQHF. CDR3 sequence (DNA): TGTGCCAGCAGCCAAGGGAACCAGAATCAGCCCCAGCATTTT.

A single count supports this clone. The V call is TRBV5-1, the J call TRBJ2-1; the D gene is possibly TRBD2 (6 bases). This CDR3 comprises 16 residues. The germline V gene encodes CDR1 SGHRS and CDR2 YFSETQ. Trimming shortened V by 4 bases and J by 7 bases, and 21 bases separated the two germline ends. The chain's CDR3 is CASSGSLAQRLNEQFF. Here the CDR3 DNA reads TGCGCCAGCAGCGGATCCCTAGCGCAACGGCTTAATGAGCAGTTCTTC.

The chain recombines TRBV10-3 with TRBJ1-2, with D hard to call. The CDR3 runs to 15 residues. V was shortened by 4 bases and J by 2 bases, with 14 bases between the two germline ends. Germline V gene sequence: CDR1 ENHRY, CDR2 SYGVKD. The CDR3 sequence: CAISATPVENYGYTF. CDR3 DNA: TGTGCCATCAGTGCGACCCCGGTGGAGAACTATGGCTACACCTTC.